This entry lists 8 T cell receptor beta chains sequenced from one sample in a study of molecular identifiers for immune sequencing clone quantification. TCRdb recomputed calls from the PCR reads with MiXCR, one row per CDR3 protein. The sample consists of 490,000 or so distinct CDR3 sequences, 20% to 25% of them appearing once. The sample taken for sequencing was naive CD8+ T cells from blood, with Jurkat cell RNA spiked in. As to subset: FACS-sorted CD8+CD4-CCR7+CD45RA+ naive T cells. The receptors originated from a human donor in good health. Some libraries in this study had Jurkat cell RNA spiked in.

This clonotype is a singleton in its sample. Germline is not matched at one junction end, which may reflect a read error. The chain has TRBV6-5 and TRBJ1-1, with a weak D call TRBD1 (5 bases). Germline V gives CDR1 MNHEY, CDR2 SVGAGI. This CDR3 region has 12 residues. The CDR3 region is CASSYSGTEALF. Here the CDR3 DNA reads TGTGCCAGCAGTTACTCGGGGACTGAAGCTCTCTTT.

The J gene is TRBJ2-3, the V gene TRBV27; D is ambiguous. V gave up 7 bases and J gave up 2 bases, with 10 bases separating them. CDR1 and CDR2 (germline): MNHEY, SMNVEV (reference sequence). The CDR3 covers 13 residues. DNA of the CDR3: TGTGCCAGCAAGCCTAGGCTCACAGATACGCAGTATTTT. This translates into CASKPRLTDTQYF.

There are many counts of this clonotype. The rearrangement joins TRBV7-9 to TRBJ2-3, with 7 nucleotides matching TRBD1. The germline CDR1 and CDR2 sequences are SEHNR and FQNEAQ (reference sequence). Trimming removed 5 bases from V and 2 bases from J; junction bases left unmatched: 7. The CDR3 is made up of 15 amino acids. CDR3 coding DNA: TGTGCCAGCAGCCATTCCGGGACAGTCACAGATACGCAGTATTTT. As protein: CASSHSGTVTDTQYF.

The table lists this clonotype with many counts. V is TRBV4-3 and J is TRBJ2-7; TRBD2 might be the D (5 bases). The germline CDR1 and CDR2 sequences are LGHNA and YSLEER. Trimming cost V 0 bases and J 4 bases, with 19 bases left between them. This CDR3 is built from 17 residues. As DNA, the CDR3 is TGCGCCAGCAGCCAAGATCGCTCCCGGGTCGGGGATTACGAGCAGTACTTC. Its translation is CASSQDRSRVGDYEQYF.

The sample holds a few counts of this clonotype. This could be a read error, since a much larger clone is one nucleotide away. This CDR3 fails to terminate in the conserved phenylalanine or tryptophan, so it likely reflects a read error. The chain is built from TRBV13 and TRBJ2-3; D remains ambiguous. The CDR3 consists of 16 residues. Germline-derived CDR1 and CDR2 are PRHDT and FYEKMQ (reference sequence). Trimming removed 4 bases from V and 2 bases from J, with 16 bases in between. The CDR3 protein is CASSSGGSLLTDTQYI. The CDR3 DNA follows: TGTGCCAGCAGCTCAGGCGGCTCCCTCCTCACAGATACGCAGTATATT.

The sample holds many counts of this clonotype. One end of the junction does not line up with germline, which may come from a read error. The rearrangement links TRBV7-7 to TRBJ2-5, with D possibly matching TRBD1 (6 bases). This CDR3 has 15 residues. Germline CDR1 and CDR2: SSHAT and FNYEAQ (reference sequence). CDR3 protein: CASSSPLRGRETQYF. DNA of the CDR3: TGTGCTAGCAGCTCCCCGCTAAGGGGGAGAGAGACCCAGTACTTC.

Points on this clonotype: The junction shows a germline mismatch at one end, possibly a read error. The chain recombines TRBV14 with TRBJ1-6; D perhaps matches TRBD1 (5 bases). The CDR3 has 17 residues. Germline-derived CDR1 and CDR2 are SGHDN and FVKESK. The CDR3 spells CTSSQGPGSSYDSPLHF. The CDR3, as DNA: TGTACCAGCAGCCAAGGCCCAGGGAGCTCCTATGATTCACCCCTCCACTTT.

This clonotype was seen many times. The chain employs TRBV7-9 and TRBJ2-3; the D gene is possibly TRBD1 (5 bases). CDR1 and CDR2 from the germline V gene are SEHNR and FQNEAQ (reference sequence). Deletions cut 5 bases from V and 4 bases from J, with 10 bases between. The CDR3 has 13 residues. The CDR3 here is CASSQGLADTQYF. The CDR3 DNA is TGTGCCAGCAGCCAGGGCCTCGCAGATACGCAGTATTTT. Complete variable domain (other parts from reference TRBV7-9 and TRBJ2-3): DTGVSQNPRHKITKRGQNVTFRCDPISEHNRLYWYRQTLGQGPEFLTYFQNEAQLEKSRLLSDRFSAERPKGSFSTLEIQRTEQGDSAMYLCASSQGLADTQYFGPGTRLTVL.